Following are 11 T cell receptor beta chains from one sample sequenced in a study of blood T cell repertoires in COVID-19. Profiling relied on immunoSEQ multiplex PCR, and the TCRdb table lists in-frame clones only, not all of them. The sample holds a few hundred thousand clones; roughly 88% are singletons and the top ten take over 9.5%. The specimen sequenced was peripheral blood. Every receptor here comes from a woman aged 45-65 years with COVID-19, enrolled during active disease.

The J gene is TRBJ2-7, the V gene TRBV5-1, with D possibly being TRBD1 (5 bases). The germline gives CDR1 SGHRS, CDR2 YFSETQ. CDR3 size: 14 residues. Trimming removed 6 bases from V and 5 bases from J, with 18 bases in between. The CDR3 bases are TGCGCCAGCAACCCGGGCAGGGCTAATGACGAGCAGTACTTC. Protein sequence: CASNPGRANDEQYF.

The chain links TRBV28 to TRBJ1-2; TRBD1 might be the D (6 bases). Trimming removed 3 bases at V and 0 bases at J, with 8 bases between. Germline V gene data show CDR1 as MDHEN and CDR2 as SYDVKM. The CDR3 consists of 14 residues. The CDR3 loop is CASSLDRSNYGYTF. The CDR3 DNA sequence: TGTGCCAGCAGTTTGGACAGATCTAACTATGGCTACACCTTC.

The chain employs TRBV6-5 and TRBJ1-5; 8 bases match TRBD1. The CDR3 loop spans 14 amino acids. CDR1 and CDR2 from the germline V gene are MNHEY and SVGAGI. Germline trimming cut 6 bases from V and 4 bases from J; bases unmatched to any gene: 5. The CDR3 coding sequence is TGTGCCAGCAGGCCAGACAGGGGAAATCAGCCCCAGCATTTT. Translation: CASRPDRGNQPQHF.

The V and J genes are TRBV7-9 and TRBJ1-1; the D is unclear. The germline V and J ends were trimmed by 0 bases and 7 bases, with 12 bases remaining between them. The V gene's germline CDR1 is SEHNR and CDR2 FQNEAQ (reference sequence). This CDR3 has 14 amino acids. The CDR3, as DNA: TGTGCCAGCAGCTTAGCGGGCGGGAGCAGTGAAGCTTTCTTT. Translated: CASSLAGGSSEAFF.

This clone was counted a few times. The CDR3 loop reads CASSQDQGVGRTIYF. CDR3 in DNA: TGTGCCAGCAGCCAAGATCAGGGGGTCGGTCGGACCATATATTTT. This sequence joins TRBV4-2 and TRBJ1-3; 7 nucleotides agree with TRBD1. This CDR3 has 15 residues. V shed 0 bases, J shed 10 bases, and the junction held 9 bases outside the gene matches. Germline V gives CDR1 LGHNA, CDR2 YNFKEQ.

The chain uses TRBV5-1 and TRBJ1-1, with D hard to call. Germline values: CDR1 SGHRS, CDR2 YFSETQ. Trimming took 4 bases from V and 0 from J, leaving 13 bases between them. This CDR3 spans 15 amino acids. The CDR3 coding sequence is TGCGCCAGCAGCCCTAGTTCGACTATGAACACTGAAGCTTTCTTT. As protein: CASSPSSTMNTEAFF.

The rearrangement links TRBV28 to TRBJ2-7, with TRBD1 matching 9 bases. The CDR3 runs to 16 residues. Unmatched junction bases numbered 10, after V lost 3 bases and J lost 4 bases. Germline V lookup: CDR1 MDHEN, CDR2 SYDVKM. The CDR3 nucleotides read TGTGCCAGCAGTTTCCAGACAGGGGGTAACCTATACGAGCAGTACTTC. Protein sequence: CASSFQTGGNLYEQYF.

The chain combines TRBV5-8 with TRBJ2-1; 7 nucleotides align to TRBD1. V lost 4 bases and J lost 4; bases outside the gene matches: 11. CDR1 is SGHTS, CDR2 YDEGEE, per germline. There are 16 residues in the CDR3. The CDR3 loop is CASSPPYRGWYNEQFF. CDR3 sequence (DNA): TGTGCCAGCAGCCCCCCCTACAGGGGATGGTACAATGAGCAGTTCTTC.

CDR3 in amino acids: CASSAWGDSNSPLHF. The CDR3 DNA is TGTGCCAGCAGCGCCTGGGGGGACAGTAATTCACCCCTCCACTTT. This chain links TRBV9 with TRBJ1-6; 7 bases line up with TRBD1. CDR1 and CDR2 from the germline V gene are SGDLS and YYNGEE. V shed 3 bases, J shed 6 bases, and the junction held 6 bases outside the gene matches. This CDR3 is 15 amino acids long.

The V gene is TRBV7-9, the J gene TRBJ1-1; a possible D gene is TRBD1 (6 bases). The CDR3 has 15 residues. V lost 1 base and J lost 3, with 12 bases in between. Germline lookup yields CDR1 SEHNR and CDR2 FQNEAQ (reference sequence). For the CDR3, the DNA is TGTGCCAGCAGCTTAGGGGACAATTGGGACACTGAAGCTTTCTTT. Translating it yields CASSLGDNWDTEAFF.

V and J are TRBV6-5 and TRBJ1-5, with 7 positions matching TRBD1. The V segment lost 6 bases and the J segment 6 bases; nucleotides outside the gene matches: 5. Germline assignment: CDR1 MNHEY and CDR2 SVGAGI. The CDR3 totals 13 residues. The CDR3 here is CASRPTGAQPQHF. CDR3 DNA: TGTGCCAGCAGACCCACAGGGGCTCAGCCCCAGCATTTT.